This TCR beta chain was sequenced for a study of radiation and T cells in renal cell carcinoma (TCRdb year 2020). General notes on the study: The samples were obtained from a clinical trial, where primary renal cell carcinomas were treated with 15 Gy stereotactic body radiation therapy and then removed by nephrectomy 4 weeks afterward. Across all 50 or so samples, 4,016,671 unique CDR3 nucleotide sequences, encoding roughly 3 million unique CDR3 amino acid sequences, were identified. A total of some 51 samples underwent TCR beta sequencing, made up of some 26 tumors and about 27 peripheral blood samples. Overall results and qualifications from the work: Blood repertoire dynamics were not followed beyond 4 weeks after treatment. Because pretreatment tumor biopsies were not available, the baseline intratumoral presence of clonotypes could not be determined. The single-armed trial design could not address effects of radiation dose or scheduling on the TCR repertoire. In blood, the top tumor clonotypes increased from baseline to 2 weeks after radiation and then shrank by 4 weeks, which suggests a temporary expansion of tumor-resident clones.

The time point label of this sample denotes: baseline pretreatment blood. The treatment or condition label for this specimen denotes: 15 Gy SBRT to primary tumor, nephrectomy 4 weeks later. Serial peripheral blood from radiation-treated patients was sampled at baseline, 2 weeks and 4 weeks after SBRT to track tumor-enriched clonotypes. Every patient had renal cell carcinoma of clear cell pathology. The QIAamp DNA Blood Mini Kit (Qiagen) was used to prepare genomic DNA for TCR sequencing. The analyses included only samples that passed all quality control checks. This clone was seen once. Its antigen remains unidentified. The record has no base qualities; no much larger clone is one base away. TCR beta libraries were generated from genomic DNA with the immunoSEQ kit, following the manufacturer's recommendations. To prepare the libraries, a first multiplex PCR with proprietary primers was run, followed by a second PCR that added unique barcodes, and a bead cleanup was done after each round. A positive control reaction and a negative control reaction, both provided in the kit, were run with every batch of samples. The final libraries were assessed on an Agilent 4200 TapeStation D1000 ScreenTape, pooled by volume, and quantified by qPCR. Sequencing was performed on an Illumina NextSeq500 with a MidOutput 150-cycle cartridge, and 156 Read1 and 15 Index1 cycles were run with kit custom primers. The pooled library was loaded at around 1.1 pM, and roughly 20% PhiX control was spiked in. The published analysis was carried out like this. Vendor-processed data were analyzed in R, with a clonotype defined as all T cells sharing the same CDR3 nucleotide sequence. In the clone abundance analyses, frequencies in each sample were normalized to that sample's 10,000 most abundant clones. Public T cell clones, averaging fewer than five per sample, were removed before analysis. An abundance difference of at least 32-fold between compartments was the criterion for calling clonotypes tumor-enriched or baseline blood-enriched. A beta-binomial differential abundance model was used to identify clonotypes that were expanded or contracted between blood time points. Tumor-blood repertoire similarity was measured with the Baroni-Urbani and Buser coefficient, and groups were compared using two-tailed Wilcoxon tests in R. TCRdb retrieved this table from immuneACCESS and kept in-frame rearrangements only. Not all clones are present; in checked studies, unresolved V genes account for under half, and no reason is known for the remainder. That table supplies the V and J calls and clone size; D and trimming were determined from the DNA. For this sample the table gives tens of thousands of clones, of which 82% were detected only once. Of the sample, approximately 6.4% is held by the ten largest clones.

V and J lose 4 bases and 7 bases, and a span of 9 bases separates them. The CDR3 sequence holds 12 residues, the cysteine and phenylalanine included. The DNA shown is the 36-base CDR3, in frame from base 1. CDR1 SGHRS and CDR2 YFSETQ are derived from the germline V gene. The receptor was isolated from a man aged 55 to 70 with renal cell carcinoma. Recombination connected TRBV5-1 to TRBJ2-1; the D region possibly corresponds to TRBD1 (5 bases align). The sample here was blood, taken from a patient whose treatment included radiotherapy and nephrectomy. The CDR3 reads CASSLQGNEQFF. The DNA reads as follows: TGCGCCAGCAGCCTTCAGGGAAATGAGCAGTTCTTC.